The next 3 T cell receptor beta chains were all read from a single sample in a study of CD8 T cells in ankylosing spondylitis. TCRdb redid the calling of the 5' RACE reads with MiXCR, one entry per CDR3 protein. The sample lists about 42,000 distinct CDR3 sequences; under 4.5% were seen once. Sequencing used blood, either unsorted or a sorted T cell fraction (not recorded which). These receptors came from a female donor with ankylosing spondylitis or in good health (not recorded which).

This clonotype came up many times. The chain employs TRBV9 and TRBJ1-2; TRBD1 is a possible D gene (5 bases). Germline values: CDR1 SGDLS, CDR2 YYNGEE. This CDR3 region has 14 residues. V was shortened by 3 bases and J by 4 bases, with 13 bases between the two germline ends. The CDR3 loop reads CASSEEGAVYGYTF. The CDR3 DNA reads TGTGCCAGCAGCGAAGAAGGGGCCGTCTATGGCTACACCTTC.

This clonotype has a handful of counts. The chain has TRBV9 and TRBJ2-4; 7 nucleotides align to TRBD1. The ends lost 0 bases at V and 8 bases at J; junction bases unmatched: 5. The CDR3 contains 14 residues. Germline values: CDR1 SGDLS, CDR2 YYNGEE. This chain's CDR3 is CASSVGAGGHIQYF. As DNA, the CDR3 is TGTGCCAGCAGCGTAGGGGCAGGGGGACACATTCAGTACTTC.

In its sample, this clonotype was seen many times. CDR3 sequence (DNA): TGTGCCAGCAGCGTAGTGGGAGCGGGGGGTTTAAATACGCAGTATTTT. As protein: CASSVVGAGGLNTQYF. V usage is TRBV9 and J usage is TRBJ2-3, with 9 bases that match TRBD2. V lost 0 bases to trimming and J lost 7 bases; unmatched junction nucleotides: 9. Germline CDR1 and CDR2: SGDLS and YYNGEE. The CDR3 runs 16 residues.